This T cell receptor beta chain was found in a study of blood T cell repertoires in COVID-19. Study details: Samples representing acute and convalescent COVID-19 were sourced from the United States, Italy and Spain. PBMCs, B-cell-depleted T cells, or T cells provided the cDNA or gDNA that made up the material.

In the study's own analysis: Estimation of nucleated cell counts relied on the amplification of reference gene primers. Assay used: immunoSEQ multiplex PCR; TCRdb lists only in-frame clones, some missing. That table supplies the V and J calls and clone size; D and trimming were determined from the DNA. The sample holds approximately 260,000 clones; roughly 80% are singletons and the top ten take roughly 4.2%. V lost 1 base and J 1 base, leaving 8 bases between the germline ends. Germline V gives CDR1 MNHNS, CDR2 SASEGT. The CDR3 contains 15 residues. This clone was seen a single time. This receptor was obtained from a middle-aged woman with active or convalescent COVID-19. The chain employs TRBV6-1 and TRBJ1-3; D possibly corresponds to TRBD1 (6 bases). Sequenced: peripheral blood. CDR3 nucleotide sequence: TGTGCCAGCAGTGAAGTAGGGGGTTCTGGAAACACCATATATTTT. Its translation is CASSEVGGSGNTIYF.